This TCR beta chain emerged from a study of blood T cell repertoires in COVID-19. Original data processing: Reference gene primer amplification in the assay estimated nucleated cell counts. The table came from immunoSEQ multiplex PCR; TCRdb's copy has only in-frame clones and leaves some out. Clonal size and the V and J genes are those of that table, whereas D and trimming came from the DNA. The sample contains over 350,000 clones, nearly 90% of which appear only once. This clone was counted only a few times. The clonotype comes from a young woman with acute COVID-19. Sequencing was performed on PBMCs or T cells enriched from blood (not recorded which).

CDR3 residues: CASSSRVAVNTEAFF. The CDR3, as DNA: TGTGCCAGCAGCTCGAGGGTAGCCGTGAACACTGAAGCTTTCTTT. This chain uses TRBV7-2 with TRBJ1-1; no clear D gene. V lost 4 bases and J 0 bases, leaving 12 bases between the germline ends. Germline values: CDR1 SGHTA, CDR2 FQGNSA. The CDR3 has 15 residues.